A selection of T cell receptor beta chains follows, all from one sample in a study of human T cells and chemical hapten exposure. TCRdb re-derived calls from the RACE reads in MiXCR, one entry per CDR3 protein. This sample has about 89,000 distinct CDR3 sequences, with about 10% found just once. The source was whole blood, collected in connection with sensitization to the hapten diphenylcyclopropenone (DPC). The receptors here all came from a man aged 35-49 years with alopecia areata. Some clones in this sample may be carry-over from other donors' samples. CDR3s include the opening cysteine and the closing phenylalanine or tryptophan. The D gene is left open where the match is weak.

d_gene,j_gene,v_gene,CDR3aa
NA,TRBJ2-3,TRBV4-2,CASSQDGRGGSTDTQYF
NA,TRBJ2-6,TRBV7-8,CASSLGTSGANVLTF
TRBD1,TRBJ1-2,TRBV9,CASSGDRDGGYTF
NA,TRBJ2-3,TRBV6-5,CASRPELVSLQYF
NA,TRBJ1-1,TRBV7-3,CASSLTGTKNTEAFF
NA,TRBJ2-7,TRBV3-1,CASSQGPRDRTYF
NA,TRBJ2-7,TRBV6-1,CASSGIFVSEQYF
NA,TRBJ2-7,TRBV20-1,CSVAIQDEQYF
TRBD1,TRBJ2-6,TRBV28,CASSRQGSGANVLTF
NA,TRBJ2-3,TRBV4-2,CASSQDLLASTQYF
NA,TRBJ2-5,TRBV5-4,CASSRQDAQETQYF
TRBD1,TRBJ2-5,TRBV30,CASTGGGETQYF
TRBD2,TRBJ2-5,TRBV6-6,CASSYGGRATETQYF
NA,TRBJ2-3,TRBV12-3/TRBV12-4,CASSPFSEQTDTQYF
TRBD1,TRBJ1-4,TRBV7-9,CASSLSQGWRGKLFF
NA,TRBJ2-1,TRBV7-2,CASIPLLSYNEQFF
NA,TRBJ2-1,TRBV4-3,CASSHRGSGERGNEQFF
NA,TRBJ2-1,TRBV6-1,CASSETQGRGNEQFF
NA,TRBJ1-2,TRBV20-1,CSAIHPGADSSGYTF
NA,TRBJ2-7,TRBV7-6,CASSLGDYEQYF
NA,TRBJ2-5,TRBV5-4,CASSFLTAYQETQYF
NA,TRBJ1-1,TRBV6-2/TRBV6-3,CASRRHIGVGTEAFF